This entry lists 4 T cell receptor beta chains sequenced from one sample in a study of OX40 agonist ivuxolimab in advanced cancers. Method: immunoSEQ multiplex PCR; TCRdb's copy keeps in-frame clones and lacks some. The sample lists fewer than 120,000 clones, about 92% occurring once. This material consisted of CD4+ or CD8+ T cells sorted from blood, taken in a trial of the OX40 agonist ivuxolimab. The receptors come from an adult with an advanced solid tumor such as melanoma, head and neck, liver or kidney cancer.

The gene calls are TRBV6-4 and TRBJ2-2; D perhaps matches TRBD2 (6 bases). V gave up 5 bases and J gave up 4 bases, with 8 bases separating them. The CDR3 runs 13 residues. In germline, CDR1 is MRHNA, CDR2 SNTAGT. The CDR3 reads CASSSGPTGELFF. In DNA form, the CDR3 reads TGTGCCAGCAGTAGCGGGCCCACCGGGGAGCTGTTTTTT.

This clone was seen only a few times. CDR3 DNA: TGTGCCAGCATCATCGGGACAGTCAATAATGAGCAGTTCTTC. Translation gives CASIIGTVNNEQFF. The chain links TRBV6-1 to TRBJ2-1, with 7 bases lining up with TRBD1. The germline gives CDR1 MNHNS, CDR2 SASEGT. This CDR3 region has 14 residues. J lost 7 bases, V lost 7 bases, and 10 bases had no gene match.

This chain connects TRBV14 to TRBJ2-7; D is unresolved. This CDR3 is 12 amino acids long. V lost 3 bases, J lost 4 bases, and 7 bases lay in between. Germline CDR1 is SGHDN and CDR2 is FVKESK. The CDR3 bases are TGTGCCAGCAGCCAGTCACTGTACGAGCAGTACTTC. Translation gives CASSQSLYEQYF.

This chain links TRBV30 with TRBJ1-4; 8 bases agree with TRBD1. This CDR3 is 16 amino acids long. Germline V CDR1 and CDR2: GTSNPN, SVGIG (reference sequence). V was pared by 0 bases and J by 5 bases, with 8 bases of the junction left unmatched. The CDR3, as DNA: TGTGCCTGGAGTGTACTCGGGACAGGACCAAATGAAAAACTGTTTTTT. This codes for CAWSVLGTGPNEKLFF.